This T cell receptor beta chain was recovered during a study of blood T cells in healthy people across ages. For the second PCR, which ran for about 7 to 12 cycles, a sample-barcoded 5' primer and a J-beta primer mix were used. TCRdb fed the 5' RACE reads into MiXCR, producing one record per CDR3 protein. Of about 1,500,000 distinct CDR3 sequences listed, approximately 30% are singletons. The sequence derives from a woman under 40 in good health. Sample: blood.

Here the CDR3 reads CASSSRGLAVEKNEQFF. The CDR3 region has the DNA TGTGCCAGCAGCTCTAGGGGACTAGCGGTAGAAAAAAATGAGCAGTTCTTC. J is TRBJ2-1 and V is TRBV7-8; TRBD2 aligns across 11 bases. Germline V gene lookup returns CDR1 SGHVS and CDR2 FQNEAQ. CDR3 length equals 17 residues. V trimming: 4 bases; J trimming: 7 bases; junction bases outside the gene matches: 12.